One sample yielded the 23 T cell receptor beta chains listed below, sequenced in a study of cytomegalovirus exposure and HLA in healthy donors. The PCR used 60 Vbeta and 13 Jbeta primers. The method was immunoSEQ multiplex PCR; TCRdb's version includes in-frame clones alone and lacks a portion of them. This sample has some 140,000 clones, with about 74% found just once. Sequenced input: PBMCs. The source of these receptors is a man in his forties in good health and CMV-seronegative.

The chain couples TRBV4-3 to TRBJ2-7; 10 bases are a match to TRBD2. The germline V gene has CDR1 LGHNA and CDR2 YSLEER. The J segment lost 6 bases and the V segment lost 0 bases, leaving 8 bases of the junction unmatched. The CDR3 has 16 residues. The DNA for the CDR3 is TGCGCCAGCAGCCAAGATTTCGCTAGCGGGAGTGGCGAGCAGTACTTC. This translates into CASSQDFASGSGEQYF.

This clone was seen only a few times. The chain combines TRBV7-9 with TRBJ1-2; 8 bases line up with TRBD1. V was pared by 4 bases and J by 8 bases, with 6 bases of the junction left unmatched. CDR1 and CDR2 (germline): SEHNR, FQNEAQ (reference sequence). The CDR3 contains 13 residues. The DNA for the CDR3 is TGTGCCAGCAGCTCCCAGACAGGGGAAGGCTACACCTTC. Residues: CASSSQTGEGYTF. The complete variable domain, with remaining parts taken from reference TRBV7-9 and TRBJ1-2, reads DTGVSQNPRHKITKRGQNVTFRCDPISEHNRLYWYRQTLGQGPEFLTYFQNEAQLEKSRLLSDRFSAERPKGSFSTLEIQRTEQGDSAMYLCASSSQTGEGYTFGSGTRLTVV.

The J gene is TRBJ2-7, the V gene TRBV4-1, with TRBD1 matching 7 bases. CDR3 length: 14 amino acids. Germline values: CDR1 MGHRA, CDR2 YSYEKL. V shed 2 bases, J shed 13 bases, and the junction held 14 bases outside the gene matches. The CDR3 sequence is CASSQHGQAEVIYF. The CDR3 bases are TGCGCCAGCAGCCAACACGGACAGGCGGAGGTCATATACTTC.

This chain uses TRBV6-5 with TRBJ1-6; a possible D gene is TRBD1 (6 bases). V shed 6 bases and J shed 7 bases, with 10 bases lying between them. CDR3 length: 13 residues. Germline V gene data show CDR1 as MNHEY and CDR2 as SVGAGI. CDR3 nucleotide sequence: TGTGCCAGCAGACAGGGCCCGAATTCACCCCTCCACTTT. This sequence encodes CASRQGPNSPLHF.

In its sample, this clone was seen a few times. This chain connects TRBV6-6 to TRBJ2-2; D is ambiguous. The CDR3 covers 15 residues. Trimming cost V 0 bases and J 3 bases, with 8 bases left between them. CDR1 and CDR2 from the germline V gene are MNHNY and SVGAGI (reference sequence). In nucleotides, the CDR3 is TGTGCCAGCAGTTACTCTTCACAGCACACCGGGGAGCTGTTTTTT. This gives the protein CASSYSSQHTGELFF.

The CDR3 reads CASSGNRQGKHEQFF. CDR3 coding DNA: TGTGCCAGCAGCGGTAATCGACAGGGAAAGCATGAGCAGTTCTTC. The genes are TRBV7-9 and TRBJ2-1; 7 positions agree with TRBD1. The CDR3 is 15 residues long. Germline V gene data show CDR1 as SEHNR and CDR2 as FQNEAQ (reference sequence). V lost 5 bases, J lost 8 bases, and 12 bases stayed unmatched.

V usage is TRBV5-1 and J usage is TRBJ1-1; D might be TRBD1 (5 bases). Per the germline V gene, CDR1 is SGHRS and CDR2 is YFSETQ. This CDR3 has 16 amino acids. The ends were cut back, 4 bases at V and 0 bases at J, with 16 bases in the middle. The CDR3 DNA sequence: TGCGCCAGCAGCCTAAAGCTTGCGGGGGTGAACACTGAAGCTTTCTTT. Its protein product is CASSLKLAGVNTEAFF.

The chain couples TRBV18 to TRBJ1-2, with D unclear. Per the germline V gene, CDR1 is KGHSH and CDR2 is LQKENI. CDR3 length equals 12 residues. Trimming shortened V by 1 base and J by 6 bases, and 6 bases separated the two germline ends. The CDR3 region is CASSPQGDGYTF. DNA for the CDR3: TGTGCCAGCTCACCACAGGGAGATGGCTACACCTTC.

This clone was detected only a few times. Other DNA variants within this sample encode the same CDR3. The rearrangement uses TRBV7-2 and TRBJ1-5; TRBD1 matches at 8 bases. After removal of 4 bases from V and 2 bases from J, the junction contained 1 base not matched to a gene. In germline, CDR1 is SGHTA, CDR2 FQGNSA. This CDR3 region has 14 residues. CDR3 nucleotides: TGTGCCAGCAGCTCGGGACAGGGCAATCAGCCCCAGCATTTT. As protein: CASSSGQGNQPQHF.

J is TRBJ2-2 and V is TRBV10-3; 12 bases match TRBD2. The ends lost 3 bases at V and 7 bases at J; junction bases unmatched: 6. Germline values: CDR1 ENHRY, CDR2 SYGVKD. This CDR3 has 16 residues. CDR3 region: CAISDPGLAGIGELFF. The CDR3 DNA follows: TGTGCCATCAGTGATCCGGGACTAGCGGGTATCGGGGAGCTGTTTTTT.

The CDR3 nucleotides read TGTGCCAGCAGTGACGGGGGGCGGGGAGCTGGGGCCAACGTCCTGACTTTC. As protein: CASSDGGRGAGANVLTF. The chain employs TRBV6-1 and TRBJ2-6; possible D gene TRBD2, 7 bases. The germline V gene encodes CDR1 MNHNS and CDR2 SASEGT. V dropped 3 bases and J dropped 2 bases, with 14 bases sitting between them. This CDR3 spans 17 amino acids.

This clone turned up a few times. This sequence joins TRBV25-1 and TRBJ1-3, with a tentative D call TRBD1 (5 bases). The germline CDR1 and CDR2 sequences are MGHDK and SYGVNS. V was cut by 7 bases and J by 3 bases, with 10 bases left in between. There are 13 residues in the CDR3. CDR3 residues: CASNLGHGNTIYF. CDR3 sequence (DNA): TGTGCCAGCAATCTCGGACATGGAAACACCATATATTTT.

Concerning this clone: This sample also contains other DNA sequences that code for the same CDR3. This CDR3 is CATSRVDRKETQYF. CDR3 nucleotide sequence: TGTGCCACCAGCAGAGTTGACAGGAAGGAGACCCAGTACTTC. The gene calls are TRBV15 and TRBJ2-5; weak D call: TRBD1 (6 bases). Germline-derived CDR1 and CDR2 are LNHNV and YYDKDF (reference sequence). Trimming took 1 base from V and 5 from J, leaving 11 bases between them. CDR3 size: 14 residues.

The chain joins TRBV19 to TRBJ1-2; possible D gene TRBD1, 6 bases. The CDR3 covers 16 residues. Per germline, CDR1 LNHDA and CDR2 SQIVND (reference sequence). The V and J ends lost 3 bases and 4 bases respectively, with 18 bases between them. The CDR3 reads CASSIQYRERSYGYTF. CDR3 bases: TGTGCCAGTAGTATCCAATACAGGGAGAGGTCCTATGGCTACACCTTC.

The chain uses TRBV9 and TRBJ2-7, with TRBD1 matching over 7 bases. V lost 3 bases and J lost 3; bases outside the gene matches: 9. The germline V gene has CDR1 SGDLS and CDR2 YYNGEE. The CDR3 contains 15 residues. Here the CDR3 DNA reads TGTGCCAGCAGCGCTTCCGGGACAGCAGACTACGAGCAGTACTTC. Its translation: CASSASGTADYEQYF.

This clone has more than one count but fewer than ten. This chain links TRBV29-1 with TRBJ2-1; 12 bases agree with TRBD2. Per germline, CDR1 SQVTM and CDR2 ANQGSEA. There are 15 residues in the CDR3. The V and J ends lost 0 bases and 8 bases, in that order; junction bases with no gene match: 5. The CDR3 is CSVEDGLAGYDEQFF. The CDR3 DNA follows: TGCAGCGTTGAAGACGGACTAGCGGGGTACGATGAGCAGTTCTTC.

This chain links TRBV7-8 with TRBJ1-1, with 11 bases identical to TRBD1. Germline V gene data show CDR1 as SGHVS and CDR2 as FQNEAQ. V lost 5 bases to trimming and J lost 2 bases; unmatched junction nucleotides: 4. The CDR3 totals 15 residues. The CDR3 coding sequence is TGTGCCAGCAGCACTCGGACAGGGGGCAACACTGAAGCTTTCTTT. Encoded protein: CASSTRTGGNTEAFF. Complete variable domain (other parts from reference TRBV7-8 and TRBJ1-1): GAGVSQSPRYKVAKRGQDVALRCDPISGHVSLFWYQQALGQGPEFLTYFQNEAQLDKSGLPSDRFFAERPEGSVSTLKIQRTQQEDSAVYLCASSTRTGGNTEAFFGQGTRLTVV.

This clone was seen a handful of times. J is TRBJ2-5 and V is TRBV5-1, with 14 bases that match TRBD2. V lost 4 bases and J lost 5; bases outside the gene matches: 7. The CDR3 is made up of 16 amino acids. CDR1 is SGHRS and CDR2 is YFSETQ in the germline V gene. DNA of the CDR3: TGCGCCAGCAGCCCGACTAGCGGGAGGGCCCGGGAGACCCAGTACTTC. It codes for CASSPTSGRARETQYF.

This clone was seen a few times. The rearrangement links TRBV6-1 to TRBJ1-1; no firm D call. This CDR3 has 12 amino acids. Germline values: CDR1 MNHNS, CDR2 SASEGT. V was shortened by 0 bases and J by 8 bases, with 7 bases between the two germline ends. CDR3 DNA sequence: TGTGCCAGCAGTGAAGCCTGGAGAGAAGCTTTCTTT. Its translation is CASSEAWREAFF.

J is TRBJ2-5 and V is TRBV7-2; 10 bases fit TRBD2. Germline V lookup: CDR1 SGHTA, CDR2 FQGNSA. The length of the CDR3 is 16 residues. V was clipped by 2 bases and J by 4 bases; unmatched bases: 7. The CDR3 region has the DNA TGTGCCAGCAGCTTAACAGCGGGGGGGCCTCGAGAGACCCAGTACTTC. Translating gives CASSLTAGGPRETQYF. Full variable domain (rest looked up from reference TRBV7-2 and TRBJ2-5): GAGVSQSPSNKVTEKGKDVELRCDPISGHTALYWYRQSLGQGLEFLIYFQGNSAPDKSGLPSDRFSAERTGGSVSTLTIQRTQQEDSAVYLCASSLTAGGPRETQYFGPGTRLLVL.

The J gene is TRBJ1-1, the V gene TRBV29-1; perhaps TRBD1 as D (6 bases). From germline, CDR1 is SQVTM and CDR2 ANQGSEA. V was shortened by 7 bases and J by 1 base, with 10 bases between the two germline ends. The CDR3 contains 12 residues. The CDR3 DNA sequence: TGCAGCGGGGGACATCAGAACACTGAAGCTTTCTTT. It specifies CSGGHQNTEAFF.

The rearrangement joins TRBV7-9 to TRBJ1-1; TRBD1 aligns across 7 bases. The CDR3 has 13 residues. The germline V gene encodes CDR1 SEHNR and CDR2 FQNEAQ (reference sequence). With 1 base clipped from V and 5 bases from J, the junction kept 1 base outside the gene matches. CDR3: CASSLDRGTEAFF. CDR3 sequence (DNA): TGTGCCAGCAGCTTAGACAGGGGAACTGAAGCTTTCTTT.

This chain uses TRBV30 with TRBJ2-1; 8 nucleotides agree with TRBD1. The CDR3 covers 14 residues. V lost 4 bases, J lost 6 bases, and 8 bases stayed unmatched. In germline, CDR1 is GTSNPN, CDR2 SVGIG (reference sequence). The CDR3 protein is CAWTTGQGLNEQFF. DNA of the CDR3: TGTGCCTGGACCACAGGACAGGGTCTCAATGAGCAGTTCTTC.